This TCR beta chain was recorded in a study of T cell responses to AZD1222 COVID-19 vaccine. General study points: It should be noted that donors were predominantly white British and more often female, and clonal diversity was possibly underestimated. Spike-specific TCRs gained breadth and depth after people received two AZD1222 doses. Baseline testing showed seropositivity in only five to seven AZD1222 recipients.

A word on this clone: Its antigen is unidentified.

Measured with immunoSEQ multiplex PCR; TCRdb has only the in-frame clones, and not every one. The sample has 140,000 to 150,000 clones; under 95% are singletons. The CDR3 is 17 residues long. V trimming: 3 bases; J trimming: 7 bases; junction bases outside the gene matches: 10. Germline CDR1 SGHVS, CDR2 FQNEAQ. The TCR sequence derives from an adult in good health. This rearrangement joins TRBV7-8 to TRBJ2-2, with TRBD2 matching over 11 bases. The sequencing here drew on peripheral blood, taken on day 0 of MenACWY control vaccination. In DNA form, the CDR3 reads TGTGCCAGCAGCTTTAGGGTACTAGCGGGAGAATTCGGGGAGCTGTTTTTT. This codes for CASSFRVLAGEFGELFF.